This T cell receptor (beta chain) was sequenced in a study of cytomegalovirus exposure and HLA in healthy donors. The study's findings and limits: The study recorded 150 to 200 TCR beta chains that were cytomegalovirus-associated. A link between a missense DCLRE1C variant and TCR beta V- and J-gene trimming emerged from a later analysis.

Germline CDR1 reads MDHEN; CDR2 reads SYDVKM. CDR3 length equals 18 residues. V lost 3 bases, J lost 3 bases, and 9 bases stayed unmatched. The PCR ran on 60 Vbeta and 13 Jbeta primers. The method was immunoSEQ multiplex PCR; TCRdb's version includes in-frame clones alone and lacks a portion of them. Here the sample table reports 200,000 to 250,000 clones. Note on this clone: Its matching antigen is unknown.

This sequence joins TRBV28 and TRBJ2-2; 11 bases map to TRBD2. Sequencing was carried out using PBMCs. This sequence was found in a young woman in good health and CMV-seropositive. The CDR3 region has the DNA TGTGCCAGCAGTTTGTCGGGTTGGACTAGCGGGTACACCGGGGAGCTGTTTTTT. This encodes CASSLSGWTSGYTGELFF.